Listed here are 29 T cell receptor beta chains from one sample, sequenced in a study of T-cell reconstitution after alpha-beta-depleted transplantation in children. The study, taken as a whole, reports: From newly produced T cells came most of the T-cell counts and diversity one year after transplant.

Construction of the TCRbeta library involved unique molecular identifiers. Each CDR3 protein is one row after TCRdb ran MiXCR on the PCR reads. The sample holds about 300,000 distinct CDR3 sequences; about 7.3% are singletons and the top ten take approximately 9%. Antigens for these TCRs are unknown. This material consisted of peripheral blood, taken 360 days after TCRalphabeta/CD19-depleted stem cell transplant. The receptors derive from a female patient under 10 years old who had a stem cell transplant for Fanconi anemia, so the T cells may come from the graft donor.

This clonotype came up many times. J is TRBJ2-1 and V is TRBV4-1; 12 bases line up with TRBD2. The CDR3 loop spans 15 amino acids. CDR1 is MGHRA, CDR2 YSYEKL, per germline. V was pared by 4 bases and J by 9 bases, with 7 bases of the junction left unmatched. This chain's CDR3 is CASSLRLAGAREQFF. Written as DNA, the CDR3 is TGCGCCAGCAGCCTTAGACTAGCGGGAGCACGTGAGCAGTTCTTC.

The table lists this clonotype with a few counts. The DNA of the CDR3 is TGTGCCAGCAGTTATCGGTCGGTCACCGGGGAGCTGTTTTTT. Encoded protein: CASSYRSVTGELFF. V gene TRBV6-5 combines with J gene TRBJ2-2; D is unresolved. The CDR3 length is 14 residues. Trimming took off 3 bases at V and 4 bases at J, with 9 bases between the two ends. CDR1 MNHEY and CDR2 SVGAGI come from the germline V gene.

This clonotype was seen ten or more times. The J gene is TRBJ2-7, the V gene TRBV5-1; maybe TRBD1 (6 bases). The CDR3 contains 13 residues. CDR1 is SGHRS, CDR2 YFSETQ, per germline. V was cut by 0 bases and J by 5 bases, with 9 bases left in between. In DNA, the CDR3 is TGCGCCAGCAGCTTGGGACAGGAAAACGAGCAGTACTTC. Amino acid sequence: CASSLGQENEQYF.

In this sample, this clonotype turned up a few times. CDR3 residues: CASSYPEKLFF. The CDR3 coding sequence is TGTGCCAGCAGTTATCCCGAAAAACTGTTTTTT. V usage is TRBV6-6 and J usage is TRBJ1-4; D not certain. Germline lookup yields CDR1 MNHNY and CDR2 SVGAGI (reference sequence). Trimming cost V 3 bases and J 8 bases, with 4 bases left between them. CDR3 size: 11 residues.

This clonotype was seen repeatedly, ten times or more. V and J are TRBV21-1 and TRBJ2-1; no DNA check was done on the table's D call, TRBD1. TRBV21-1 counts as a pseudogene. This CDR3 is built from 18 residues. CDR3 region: CASSKDPIQALMYNEQFF. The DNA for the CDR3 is TGTGCCAGCAGCAAAGACCCCATACAGGCCTTAATGTACAATGAGCAGTTCTTC.

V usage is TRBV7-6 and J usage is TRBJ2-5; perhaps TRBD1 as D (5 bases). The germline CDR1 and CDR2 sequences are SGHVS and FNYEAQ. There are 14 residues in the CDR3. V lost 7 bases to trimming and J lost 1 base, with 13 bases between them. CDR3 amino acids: CASTDSFFQETQYF. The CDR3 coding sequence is TGTGCCAGCACTGACAGCTTCTTCCAAGAGACCCAGTACTTC.

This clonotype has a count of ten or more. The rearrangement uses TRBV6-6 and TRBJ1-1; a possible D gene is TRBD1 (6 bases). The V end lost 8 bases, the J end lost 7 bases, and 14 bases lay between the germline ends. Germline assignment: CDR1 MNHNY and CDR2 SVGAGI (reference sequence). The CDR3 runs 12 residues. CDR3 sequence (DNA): TGTGCCAGCGGCGACAGGTCATTTGAAGCTTTCTTT. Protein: CASGDRSFEAFF.

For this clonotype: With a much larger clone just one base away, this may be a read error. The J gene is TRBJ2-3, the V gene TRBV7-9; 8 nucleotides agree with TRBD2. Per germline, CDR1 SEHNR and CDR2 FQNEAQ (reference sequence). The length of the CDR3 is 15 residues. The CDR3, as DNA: TGTGCCATCAGCTTTTTTAGCGGGGACACAGATACGCAGTATTTT. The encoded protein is CAISFFSGDTDTQYF.

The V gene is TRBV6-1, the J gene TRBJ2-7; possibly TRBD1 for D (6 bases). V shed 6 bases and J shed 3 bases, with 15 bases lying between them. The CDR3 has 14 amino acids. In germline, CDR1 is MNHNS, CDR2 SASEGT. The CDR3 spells CASSRGWGVYEQYV. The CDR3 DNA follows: TGTGCCAGCAGCAGGGGATGGGGCGTCTACGAGCAGTACGTC.

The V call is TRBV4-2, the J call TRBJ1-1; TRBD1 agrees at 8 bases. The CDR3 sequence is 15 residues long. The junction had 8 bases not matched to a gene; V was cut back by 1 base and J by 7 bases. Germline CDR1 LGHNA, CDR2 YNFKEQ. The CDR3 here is CASSQAPAGGFEAFF. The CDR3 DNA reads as TGTGCCAGCAGCCAAGCCCCCGCAGGGGGCTTTGAAGCTTTCTTT.

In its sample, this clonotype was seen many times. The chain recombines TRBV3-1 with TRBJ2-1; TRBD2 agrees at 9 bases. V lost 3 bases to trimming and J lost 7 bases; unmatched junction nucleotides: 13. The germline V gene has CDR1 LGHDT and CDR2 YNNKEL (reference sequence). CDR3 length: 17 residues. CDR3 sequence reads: CASSHFGGGGVRNEQFF. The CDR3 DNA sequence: TGTGCCAGCAGCCATTTTGGCGGGGGGGGAGTTAGGAATGAGCAGTTCTTC.

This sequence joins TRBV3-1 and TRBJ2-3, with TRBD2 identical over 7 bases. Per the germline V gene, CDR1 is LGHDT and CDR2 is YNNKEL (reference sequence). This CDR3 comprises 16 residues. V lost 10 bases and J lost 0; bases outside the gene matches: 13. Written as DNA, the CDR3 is TGTGCCACCTGCCTATGGGCGGGAGATAGCACAGATACGCAGTATTTT. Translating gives CATCLWAGDSTDTQYF.

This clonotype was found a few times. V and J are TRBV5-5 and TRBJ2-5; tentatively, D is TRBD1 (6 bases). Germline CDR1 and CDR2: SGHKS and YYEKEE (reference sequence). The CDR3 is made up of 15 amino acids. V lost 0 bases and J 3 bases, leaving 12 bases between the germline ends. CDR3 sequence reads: CASSLGQGSEETQYF. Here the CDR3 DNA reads TGTGCCAGCAGCTTGGGGCAGGGGAGCGAAGAGACCCAGTACTTC.

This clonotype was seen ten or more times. CDR3 sequence: CASSAGTGAYEQYF. Written as DNA, the CDR3 is TGTGCCAGCAGCGCCGGGACAGGGGCCTACGAGCAGTACTTC. The chain carries TRBV13 and TRBJ2-7, with 10 bases identical to TRBD1. The CDR3 covers 14 residues. With V trimmed by 5 bases and J by 2 bases, 3 bases remained unmatched. Germline CDR1 PRHDT, CDR2 FYEKMQ (reference sequence).

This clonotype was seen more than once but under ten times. CDR3 residues: CASSFGAGGTGELFF. DNA of the CDR3: TGTGCCAGCAGCTTTGGAGCGGGGGGCACCGGGGAGCTGTTTTTT. The rearrangement uses TRBV7-2 and TRBJ2-2, with 9 bases fitting TRBD2. Trimming removed 3 bases from V and 4 bases from J; junction bases left unmatched: 3. The V gene's germline CDR1 is SGHTA and CDR2 FQGNSA. The CDR3 has 15 residues.

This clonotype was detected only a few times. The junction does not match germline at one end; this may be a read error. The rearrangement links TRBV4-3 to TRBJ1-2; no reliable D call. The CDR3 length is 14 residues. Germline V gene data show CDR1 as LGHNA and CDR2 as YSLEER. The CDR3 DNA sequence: TGCGCCAGCAGCCAAGGACCGACTAATTATGGCTACACCTTC. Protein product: CASSQGPTNYGYTF.

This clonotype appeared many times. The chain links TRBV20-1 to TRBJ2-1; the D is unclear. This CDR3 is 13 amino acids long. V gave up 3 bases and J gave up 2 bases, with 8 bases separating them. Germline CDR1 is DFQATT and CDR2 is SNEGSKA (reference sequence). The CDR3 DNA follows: TGCAGTGCTAGTCTCCGGACCTACAATGAGCAGTTCTTC. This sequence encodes CSASLRTYNEQFF.

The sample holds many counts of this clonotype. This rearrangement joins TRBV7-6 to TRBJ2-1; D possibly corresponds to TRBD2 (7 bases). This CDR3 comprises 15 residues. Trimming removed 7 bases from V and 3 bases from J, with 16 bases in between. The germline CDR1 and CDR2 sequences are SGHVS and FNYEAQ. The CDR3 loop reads CASTPFGGLYNEQFF. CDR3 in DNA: TGTGCCAGCACCCCTTTCGGGGGGCTCTACAATGAGCAGTTCTTC.

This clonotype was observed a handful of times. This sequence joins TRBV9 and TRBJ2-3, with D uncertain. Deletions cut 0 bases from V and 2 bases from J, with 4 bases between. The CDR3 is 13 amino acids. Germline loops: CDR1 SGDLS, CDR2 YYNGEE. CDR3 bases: TGTGCCAGCAGCGTAGTGCCCACAGATACGCAGTATTTT. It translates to CASSVVPTDTQYF.

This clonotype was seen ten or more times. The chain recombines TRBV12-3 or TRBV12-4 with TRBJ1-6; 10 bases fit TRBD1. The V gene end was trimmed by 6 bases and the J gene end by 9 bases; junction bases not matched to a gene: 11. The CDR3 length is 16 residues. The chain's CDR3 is CASRLGGGQGISPLHF. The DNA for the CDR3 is TGTGCCAGCAGACTCGGGGGGGGACAGGGGATTTCACCCCTCCACTTT.

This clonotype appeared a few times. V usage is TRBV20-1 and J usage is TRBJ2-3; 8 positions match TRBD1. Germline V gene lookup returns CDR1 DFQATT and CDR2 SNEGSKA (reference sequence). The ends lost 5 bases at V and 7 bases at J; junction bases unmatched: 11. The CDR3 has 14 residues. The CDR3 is CSAQSPGGAYTQYF. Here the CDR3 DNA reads TGCAGTGCTCAAAGTCCAGGGGGCGCGTATACGCAGTATTTT.

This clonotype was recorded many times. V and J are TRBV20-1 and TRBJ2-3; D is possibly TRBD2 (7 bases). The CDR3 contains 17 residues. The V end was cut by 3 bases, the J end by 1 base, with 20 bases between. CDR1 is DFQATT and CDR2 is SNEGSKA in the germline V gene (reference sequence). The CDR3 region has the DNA TGCAGTGCTAGTTCCCTCTGGGGGCTAGCGGGCACAGATACGCAGTATTTT. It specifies CSASSLWGLAGTDTQYF.

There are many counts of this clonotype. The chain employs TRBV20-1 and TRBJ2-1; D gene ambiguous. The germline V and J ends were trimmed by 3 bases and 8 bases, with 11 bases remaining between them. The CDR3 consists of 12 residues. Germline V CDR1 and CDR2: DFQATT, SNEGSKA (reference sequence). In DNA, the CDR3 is TGCAGTGCTAGGGCCCCTGGGGATGAGCAGTTCTTC. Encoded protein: CSARAPGDEQFF.

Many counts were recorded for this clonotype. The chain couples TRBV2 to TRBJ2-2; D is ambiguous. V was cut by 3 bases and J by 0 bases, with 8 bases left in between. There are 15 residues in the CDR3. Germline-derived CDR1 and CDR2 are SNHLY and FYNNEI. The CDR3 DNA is TGTGCCAGCAGTGACGTTACAGCGAACACCGGGGAGCTGTTTTTT. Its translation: CASSDVTANTGELFF.

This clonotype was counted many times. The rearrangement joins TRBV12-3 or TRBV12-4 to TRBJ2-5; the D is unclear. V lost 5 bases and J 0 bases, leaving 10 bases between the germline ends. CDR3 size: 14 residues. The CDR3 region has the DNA TGTGCCAGCAGTCCCTCTGGGTACCAAGAGACCCAGTACTTC. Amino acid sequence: CASSPSGYQETQYF.

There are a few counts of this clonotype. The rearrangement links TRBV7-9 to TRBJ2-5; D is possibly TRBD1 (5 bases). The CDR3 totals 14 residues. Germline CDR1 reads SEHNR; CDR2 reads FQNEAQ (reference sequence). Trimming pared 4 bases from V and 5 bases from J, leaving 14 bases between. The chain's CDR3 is CASSSRTFGETQYF. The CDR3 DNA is TGTGCCAGCAGCTCTAGGACATTTGGGGAGACCCAGTACTTC.

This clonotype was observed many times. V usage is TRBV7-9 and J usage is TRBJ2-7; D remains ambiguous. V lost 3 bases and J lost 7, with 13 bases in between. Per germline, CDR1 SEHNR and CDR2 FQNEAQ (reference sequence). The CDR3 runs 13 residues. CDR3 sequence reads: CASSFLSPGEQYF. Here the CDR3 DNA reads TGTGCCAGCAGCTTCCTGTCGCCGGGTGAGCAGTACTTC. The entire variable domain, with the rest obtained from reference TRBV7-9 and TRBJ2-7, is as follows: DTGVSQNPRHKITKRGQNVTFRCDPISEHNRLYWYRQTLGQGPEFLTYFQNEAQLEKSRLLSDRFSAERPKGSFSTLEIQRTEQGDSAMYLCASSFLSPGEQYFGPGTRLTVT.

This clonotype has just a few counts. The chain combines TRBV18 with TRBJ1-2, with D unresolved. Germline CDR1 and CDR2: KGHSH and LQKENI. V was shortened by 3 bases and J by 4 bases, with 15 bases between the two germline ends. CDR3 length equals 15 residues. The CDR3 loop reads CASSPSPGVRYGYTF. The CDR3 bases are TGTGCCAGCTCACCTAGTCCTGGCGTGCGCTATGGCTACACCTTC. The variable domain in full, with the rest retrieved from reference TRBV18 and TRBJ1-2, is NAGVMQNPRHLVRRRGQEARLRCSPMKGHSHVYWYRQLPEEGLKFMVYLQKENIIDESGMPKERFSAEFPKEGPSILRIQQVVRGDSAAYFCASSPSPGVRYGYTFGSGTRLTVV.

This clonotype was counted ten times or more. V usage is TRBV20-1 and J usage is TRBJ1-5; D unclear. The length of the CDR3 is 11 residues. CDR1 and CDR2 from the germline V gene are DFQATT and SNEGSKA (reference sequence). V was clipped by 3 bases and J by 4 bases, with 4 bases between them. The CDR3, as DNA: TGCAGTGCTAGTGAGAATCAGCCCCAGCATTTT. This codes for CSASENQPQHF.